Listed below are T cell receptor beta chains from one sample, sequenced in a study of T cells in Graves' hyperthyroidism and ophthalmopathy. One entry per CDR3 protein, called by TCRdb with MiXCR from the multiplex PCR reads. Among about 460,000 distinct CDR3 sequences listed, about 20% were seen once. Sequences were obtained from blood. These TCRs come from a woman between 70 and 85 years old with Graves' ophthalmopathy. The CDR3 runs from the conserved cysteine through the conserved F or W. D genes are given only for firm matches. Rows give clone size only sometimes, using once, few, many, or a class for an expanded clone.

TRBV28,many,TRBJ2-1,TRBD2,CASRDGTSGSINEQFF,TGTGCCAGCAGAGACGGCACTAGCGGGAGCATTAATGAGCAGTTCTTC
TRBV6-1,-,TRBJ2-2,TRBD2,CASTGSRETGELFF,TGTGCCAGCACTGGGTCGCGGGAGACCGGGGAGCTGTTTTTT
TRBV3-1,-,TRBJ2-4,-,CASSQGGSGNIQYF,TGTGCCAGCAGCCAGGGCGGGTCGGGAAACATTCAGTACTTC
TRBV6-9,-,TRBJ2-6,-,CASLFLMTVLSGANVLTF,TGTGCCAGCCTCTTTCTAATGACAGTTTTATCTGGGGCCAACGTCCTGACTTTC
TRBV19,-,TRBJ1-4,-,CASSILGANEKLFF,TGTGCCAGTAGTATTCTGGGGGCGAATGAAAAACTGTTTTTT
TRBV7-8,-,TRBJ2-5,-,CASSPIGVQETQYF,TGTGCCAGCAGCCCGATCGGGGTTCAAGAGACCCAGTACTTC
TRBV7-2,many,TRBJ2-1,TRBD1,CASLGQGAYNEQFF,TGTGCCAGCTTAGGACAGGGAGCGTACAATGAGCAGTTCTTC
TRBV30,few,TRBJ2-2,-,CAWSVVVGELFF,TGTGCCTGGAGTGTGGTCGTCGGGGAGCTGTTTTTT
TRBV3-1,-,TRBJ2-7,-,CASSQDIPNHSYEQYF,TGTGCCAGCAGCCAAGATATACCGAACCACTCCTACGAGCAGTACTTC
TRBV24-1,many,TRBJ2-1,TRBD2,CATSDDPLGLRPEQFF,TGTGCCACCAGTGATGATCCCCTGGGACTAAGACCCGAGCAGTTCTTC
TRBV6-2/TRBV6-3,-,TRBJ1-1,TRBD1,CASNFRTGMNTEAFF,TGTGCCAGCAACTTCAGGACAGGAATGAACACTGAAGCTTTCTTT
TRBV5-1,once,TRBJ2-7,-,CASSFFGSDEQYF,TGCGCCAGCAGCTTTTTCGGGAGTGACGAGCAGTACTTC
TRBV6-1,-,TRBJ1-1,-,CASSLRTGNAEAFF,TGTGCCAGCAGCCTCCGTACGGGGAACGCTGAAGCTTTCTTT
TRBV28,-,TRBJ1-1,-,CASLPPQGEAFF,TGTGCCAGCCTCCCCCCTCAAGGTGAAGCTTTCTTT
TRBV19,-,TRBJ2-5,-,CASSTSGTRETQYF,TGTGCCAGTAGTACCTCCGGGACAAGAGAGACCCAGTACTTC
TRBV29-1,-,TRBJ1-1,-,CSVRGVRLSEAFF,TGCAGCGTTCGAGGGGTACGATTGTCTGAAGCTTTCTTT
TRBV20-1,-,TRBJ1-5,-,CSTGGPNQPQHF,TGCAGCACGGGGGGCCCTAATCAGCCCCAGCATTTT
TRBV29-1,-,TRBJ1-2,-,CSVEDRTSYGYTF,TGCAGCGTTGAAGATAGGACAAGCTATGGCTACACCTTC
TRBV20-1,-,TRBJ2-5,TRBD2,CSAGRLAGETQYF,TGCAGTGCCGGAAGACTAGCGGGAGAGACCCAGTACTTC
TRBV7-8,-,TRBJ1-5,-,CASSLTVSSNQPQHF,TGTGCCAGCAGCCTTACAGTGTCTAGCAATCAGCCCCAGCATTTT
TRBV12-5,-,TRBJ2-2,TRBD2,CASGLIIAGGLSLGNTGELFF,TGTGCTAGTGGTTTGATTATAGCGGGAGGGCTTTCCCTTGGTAACACCGGGGAGCTGTTTTTT
TRBV29-1,-,TRBJ1-2,-,CSVEDQSRGGYTF,TGCAGCGTTGAAGATCAATCCAGGGGTGGCTACACCTTC
TRBV7-2,-,TRBJ2-2,TRBD1,CASSWYRGHTGELFF,TGTGCCAGCAGCTGGTACAGGGGGCACACCGGGGAGCTGTTTTTT
TRBV20-1,many,TRBJ1-4,TRBD1,CSASLYGTGGEKLFF,TGCAGTGCTAGCCTATACGGGACAGGGGGTGAAAAACTGTTTTTT
TRBV20-1,-,TRBJ2-1,TRBD2,CSARSSGISHEQFF,TGCAGTGCTAGATCCAGCGGGATTAGTCATGAGCAGTTCTTC
TRBV18,-,TRBJ1-1,-,CASSPPPGVRTEAFF,TGTGCCAGCTCACCACCGCCGGGGGTGAGGACTGAAGCTTTCTTT
TRBV14,-,TRBJ2-5,-,CASSQDRVAETQYF,TGTGCCAGCAGCCAAGATAGAGTAGCAGAGACCCAGTACTTC
TRBV3-1,-,TRBJ2-2,-,CASSQEGVYGGLFF,TGTGCCAGCAGCCAAGAAGGAGTGTATGGGGGACTGTTTTTT
TRBV9,few,TRBJ2-7,-,CASSEGGASYEQYF,TGTGCCAGCAGCGAGGGCGGGGCTAGTTACGAGCAGTACTTC
TRBV30,-,TRBJ2-2,-,CAWTPLGAQRAGELFF,TGTGCCTGGACGCCGTTGGGGGCCCAGCGGGCCGGGGAGCTGTTTTTT
TRBV3-1,few,TRBJ1-1,TRBD1,CASSQDPGGFAEAFF,TGTGCCAGCAGCCAAGACCCAGGGGGCTTCGCTGAAGCTTTCTTT
TRBV19,-,TRBJ1-5,-,CASRSGGGSNQPQHF,TGTGCCAGTAGATCGGGGGGGGGCAGCAATCAGCCCCAGCATTTT
TRBV29-1,few,TRBJ2-5,TRBD2,CSAGGTKVFRETQYF,TGCAGCGCGGGCGGGACTAAGGTGTTTAGAGAGACCCAGTACTTC
TRBV20-1,few,TRBJ1-6,TRBD1,CSARDQGVVLHF,TGCAGTGCTAGAGATCAGGGGGTAGTCCTCCACTTT
TRBV6-1,-,TRBJ2-2,TRBD1,CASSLDRAPLGELFF,TGTGCCAGCTCTCTGGACAGGGCGCCCCTCGGGGAGCTGTTTTTT
TRBV4-2,-,TRBJ1-1,-,CASSPDTESKAFF,TGTGCCAGCAGCCCGGATACGGAGTCGAAAGCTTTCTTT
TRBV2,many,TRBJ1-5,-,CASSVGQPQHF,TGTGCCAGCAGCGTCGGTCAGCCCCAGCATTTT
TRBV3-1,-,TRBJ1-4,TRBD1,CASSPLTGRNEKLFF,TGTGCCAGCAGCCCCCTGACAGGGCGGAATGAAAAACTGTTTTTT
TRBV9,few,TRBJ2-3,-,CASSSSGSRSDTQYF,TGTGCCAGCAGCTCTTCCGGGAGCCGAAGCGATACGCAGTATTTT
TRBV20-1,few,TRBJ2-3,TRBD2,CSASSGGTDTQYF,TGCAGTGCTAGTAGCGGGGGCACAGATACGCAGTATTTT
TRBV5-1,-,TRBJ2-7,TRBD2,CASSPTSGILYEQYF,TGCGCCAGCAGCCCGACTAGCGGGATCCTCTACGAGCAGTACTTC
TRBV2,many,TRBJ2-1,-,CASSEGQVGSDEQFF,TGTGCCAGCAGTGAAGGACAGGTCGGTAGCGATGAGCAGTTCTTC
TRBV4-1,-,TRBJ2-2,-,CASSQTTSWELFF,TGCGCCAGCAGCCAAACGACTAGTTGGGAGCTGTTTTTT
TRBV19,-,TRBJ1-2,-,CASSTQKKITNSGYTF,TGTGCCAGTAGTACCCAAAAGAAAATTACTAACTCTGGCTACACCTTC
TRBV19,-,TRBJ1-2,-,CASSPLTGAIGYTF,TGTGCCAGTAGTCCTCTGACAGGTGCGATAGGCTACACCTTC
TRBV6-1,-,TRBJ2-7,-,CASSEGGHPRYVQYF,TGTGCCAGCAGTGAGGGAGGACATCCCCGTTATGTGCAGTACTTC
TRBV6-6,many,TRBJ2-6,-,CASSYLGHSGANVLTF,TGTGCCAGCAGTTACTTGGGCCACTCTGGGGCCAACGTCCTGACTTTC
TRBV5-1,many,TRBJ1-2,TRBD1,CASSPQTGGDTYGYTF,TGCGCCAGCAGCCCACAAACAGGGGGCGATACCTATGGCTACACCTTC
TRBV6-5,-,TRBJ1-2,-,CASTSGFNYGYTF,TGTGCCAGCACTTCAGGGTTCAACTATGGCTACACCTTC
TRBV6-5,few,TRBJ1-2,TRBD1,CASSYRGQGAEGYTF,TGTGCCAGCAGTTACCGAGGACAGGGGGCGGAAGGCTACACCTTC
TRBV5-1,-,TRBJ1-2,-,CASSLGQEVVDGYTF,TGCGCCAGCAGCTTGGGTCAGGAGGTCGTAGATGGCTACACCTTC
TRBV12-3/TRBV12-4,few,TRBJ1-5,TRBD1,CASSRQGGGNQPQHF,TGTGCCAGCAGTCGACAGGGGGGGGGCAATCAGCCCCAGCATTTT
TRBV2,many,TRBJ1-1,TRBD1,CASRTTGDTEAFF,TGTGCCAGCAGGACGACAGGGGACACTGAAGCTTTCTTT
TRBV3-1,-,TRBJ2-4,-,CASSQGFRDNIQYF,TGTGCCAGCAGCCAAGGATTCAGGGATAACATTCAGTACTTC
TRBV9,-,TRBJ2-1,-,CASSTQGYNEQFF,TGTGCCAGCAGCACCCAGGGGTACAATGAGCAGTTCTTC
TRBV6-1,many,TRBJ2-6,TRBD1,CASTPRQGAVAGANVLTF,TGTGCCAGCACGCCGAGACAGGGGGCGGTAGCTGGGGCCAACGTCCTGACTTTC
TRBV2,many,TRBJ2-7,TRBD1,CASQGTALGEQYF,TGTGCCAGCCAAGGGACAGCTCTCGGCGAGCAGTACTTC
TRBV7-2,few,TRBJ2-1,-,CASSLVPGVIHSEQFF,TGTGCCAGCAGCTTAGTTCCGGGAGTTATCCACAGTGAGCAGTTCTTC